This T cell receptor beta chain derives from a study of control samples from healthy donors and cancer patients (TCRdb year 2020). Libraries were constructed by the immunoSEQ multiplex PCR assay. TCRdb carries this immuneACCESS record with in-frame sequences only. Its versions omit some clonotypes, under half of them owing to an unresolved V gene in the studies checked, with the rest unexplained. This sample comprises about 200,000 clones, about 91% of them detected only once. Together, the top ten hold approximately 1.8% of the sample. This clone came up once. Its cognate antigen has yet to be identified. No clone much larger than this one lies a single base away; base qualities are absent. Sequences MNHEY (CDR1) and SMNVEV (CDR2) are obtained from the germline V gene (reference sequence). CDR3 length: 13 amino acids, cysteine to phenylalanine. CDR3 DNA only is kept here, 39 bases in frame from base 1. A distance of 6 bases separates the germline ends of V and J, which lose 2 bases and 5 bases respectively.

The TCR sequence derives from a man aged 25-40 years in good health. Sequenced sample: blood. The chain is assembled from TRBV27 and TRBJ1-4; TRBD1 could be the D gene, as 6 bases match. The CDR3 in this case is CASSLRGNEKLFF. The nucleotide sequence reads as follows: TGTGCCAGCAGTTTAAGGGGGAATGAAAAACTGTTTTTT.